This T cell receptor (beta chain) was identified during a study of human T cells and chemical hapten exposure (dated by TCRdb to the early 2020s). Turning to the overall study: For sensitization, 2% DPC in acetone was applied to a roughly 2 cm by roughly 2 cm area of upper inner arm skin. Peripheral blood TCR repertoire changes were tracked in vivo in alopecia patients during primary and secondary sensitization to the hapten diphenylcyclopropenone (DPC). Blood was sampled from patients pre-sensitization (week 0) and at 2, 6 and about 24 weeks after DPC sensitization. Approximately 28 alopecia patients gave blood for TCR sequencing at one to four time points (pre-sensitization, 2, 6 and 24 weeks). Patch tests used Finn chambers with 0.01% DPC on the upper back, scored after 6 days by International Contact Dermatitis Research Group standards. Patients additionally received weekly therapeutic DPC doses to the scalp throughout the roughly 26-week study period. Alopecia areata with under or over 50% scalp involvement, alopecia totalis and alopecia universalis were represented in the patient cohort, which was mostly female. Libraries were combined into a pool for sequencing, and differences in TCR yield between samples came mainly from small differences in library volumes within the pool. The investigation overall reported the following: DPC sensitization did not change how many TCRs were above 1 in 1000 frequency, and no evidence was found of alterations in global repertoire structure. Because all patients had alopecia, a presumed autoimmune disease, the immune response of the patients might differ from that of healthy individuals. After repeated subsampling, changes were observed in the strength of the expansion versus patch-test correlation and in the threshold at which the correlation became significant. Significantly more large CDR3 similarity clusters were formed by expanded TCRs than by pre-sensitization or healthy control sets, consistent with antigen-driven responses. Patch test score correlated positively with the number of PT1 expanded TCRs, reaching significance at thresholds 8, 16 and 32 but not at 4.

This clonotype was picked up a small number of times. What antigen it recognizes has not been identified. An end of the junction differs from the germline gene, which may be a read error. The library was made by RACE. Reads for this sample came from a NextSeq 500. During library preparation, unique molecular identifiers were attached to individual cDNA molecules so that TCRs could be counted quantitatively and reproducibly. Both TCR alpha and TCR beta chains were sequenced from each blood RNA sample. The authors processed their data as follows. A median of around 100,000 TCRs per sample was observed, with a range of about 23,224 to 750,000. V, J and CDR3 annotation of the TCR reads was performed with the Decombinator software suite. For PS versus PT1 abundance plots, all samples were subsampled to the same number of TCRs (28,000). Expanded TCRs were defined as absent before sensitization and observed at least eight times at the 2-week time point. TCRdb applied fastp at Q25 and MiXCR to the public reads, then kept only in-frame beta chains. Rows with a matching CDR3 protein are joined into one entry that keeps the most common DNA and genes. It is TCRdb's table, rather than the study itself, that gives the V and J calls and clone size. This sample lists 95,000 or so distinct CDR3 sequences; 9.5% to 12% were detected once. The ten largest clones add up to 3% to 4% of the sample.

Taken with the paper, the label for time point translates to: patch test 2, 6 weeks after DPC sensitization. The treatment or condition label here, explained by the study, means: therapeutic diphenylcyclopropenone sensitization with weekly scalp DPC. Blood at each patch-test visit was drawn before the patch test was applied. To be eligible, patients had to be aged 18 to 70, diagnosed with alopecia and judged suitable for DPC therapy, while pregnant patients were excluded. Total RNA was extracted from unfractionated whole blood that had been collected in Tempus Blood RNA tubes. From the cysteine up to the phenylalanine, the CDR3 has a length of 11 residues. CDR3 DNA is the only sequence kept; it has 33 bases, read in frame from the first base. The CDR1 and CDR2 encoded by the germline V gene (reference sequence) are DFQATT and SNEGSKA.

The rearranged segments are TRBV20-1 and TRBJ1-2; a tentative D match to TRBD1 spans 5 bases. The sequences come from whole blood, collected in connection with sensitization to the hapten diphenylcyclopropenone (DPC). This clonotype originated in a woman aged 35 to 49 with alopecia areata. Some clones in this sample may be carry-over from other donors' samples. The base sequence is TGCAGTGCTAGTTCCGTGACAGTCTTGGCCTTC. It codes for CSASSVTVLAF.